The entry below describes one TCR beta chain. Its antigen is not known. This sample was included in a study of regulatory and conventional T cells in RAG deficiency. Broader study findings: In Omenn syndrome, Treg and Tconv repertoires overlapped >85%.

Clones were sequenced by immunoSEQ multiplex PCR, and TCRdb holds only the in-frame ones, with some missing. The sample gives about 28,000 clones, 75% to 95% of which show up once; around 0.82% is in the top ten. The sorted regulatory T cells were CD4+, CD25-high and CD127-low, with genomic DNA sequenced. The V gene lost 3 bases and the J gene lost 4 bases, with 12 bases spanning the gap. This CDR3 is built from 14 residues. Germline CDR1 reads KGHSH; CDR2 reads LQKENI. This sample also appeared in a second study, on regulatory T cells. That publication notes: Amplification used 52 TRBV primers and 13 TRBJ primers.

The sample taken for sequencing was Tregs sorted from blood. The source is a human donor in good health. The chain links TRBV18 to TRBJ1-1; D ambiguous. The CDR3 loop reads CASSPLEAGTEAFF. Written as DNA, the CDR3 is TGTGCCAGCTCACCGCTTGAGGCGGGCACTGAAGCTTTCTTT.